The clone carrying this T cell receptor (beta chain) came up many times. This sample is part of a study of early T cells in non-severe SARS-CoV-2 infection. MiXCR, applied by TCRdb to the 5' RACE reads, yields one record per CDR3 protein. Altogether roughly 30,000 distinct CDR3 sequences are present, roughly 5.1% being singletons, with the ten largest covering 9% to 14%. This CDR3 region has 17 residues. J lost 1 base, V lost 3 bases, and 8 bases had no gene match. In germline, CDR1 is SGHVS, CDR2 FNYEAQ. This rearrangement joins TRBV7-6 to TRBJ2-2; TRBD1 matches at 7 bases. The source is an adult who was a healthcare worker with PCR-confirmed SARS-CoV-2 infection or an uninfected control (not recorded which). The specimen was whole blood. The CDR3, as DNA: TGTGCCAGCAGCTTCCCCAAGGGGGCGGAGAACACCGGGGAGCTGTTTTTT. This sequence encodes CASSFPKGAENTGELFF. Supplemented by reference TRBV7-6 and TRBJ2-2, the full variable domain reads GAGVSQSPRYKVTKRGQDVALRCDPISGHVSLYWYRQALGQGPEFLTYFNYEAQQDKSGLPNDRFSAERPEGSISTLTIQRTEQRDSAMYRCASSFPKGAENTGELFFGEGSRLTVL.